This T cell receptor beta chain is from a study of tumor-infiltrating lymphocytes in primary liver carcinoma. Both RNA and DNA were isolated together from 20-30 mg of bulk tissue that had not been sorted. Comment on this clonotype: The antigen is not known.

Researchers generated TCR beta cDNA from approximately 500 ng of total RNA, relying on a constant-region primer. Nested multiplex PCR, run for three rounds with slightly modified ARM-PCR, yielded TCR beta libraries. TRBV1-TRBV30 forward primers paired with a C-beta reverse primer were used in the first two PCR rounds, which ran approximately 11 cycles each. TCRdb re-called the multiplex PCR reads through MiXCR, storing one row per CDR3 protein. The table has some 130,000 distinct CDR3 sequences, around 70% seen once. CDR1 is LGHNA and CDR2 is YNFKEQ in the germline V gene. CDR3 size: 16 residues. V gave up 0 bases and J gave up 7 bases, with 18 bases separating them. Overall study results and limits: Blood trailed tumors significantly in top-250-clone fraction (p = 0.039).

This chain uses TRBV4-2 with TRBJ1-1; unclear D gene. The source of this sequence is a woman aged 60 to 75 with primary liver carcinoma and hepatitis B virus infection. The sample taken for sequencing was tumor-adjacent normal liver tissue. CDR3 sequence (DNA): TGTGCCAGCAGCCAAGAAGGTGGTGTTGTAGTAAGTGAAGCTTTCTTT. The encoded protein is CASSQEGGVVVSEAFF.